These 17 T cell receptor beta chains originate from one sample sequenced in a study of cytomegalovirus exposure and HLA in healthy donors. This PCR relied on a set of 60 Vbeta primers and 13 Jbeta primers. Only in-frame clones appear in the TCRdb table, and some are missing; sequencing was by immunoSEQ multiplex PCR. This sample has around 120,000 clones, with 81% found just once. Sequencing input: PBMCs. These receptors all stem from a woman between 25 and 40 years old in good health and CMV-seronegative.

This sequence joins TRBV6-1 and TRBJ1-5; possible D gene TRBD1, 6 bases. Germline-derived CDR1 and CDR2 are MNHNS and SASEGT. This CDR3 has 14 amino acids. V gave up 8 bases and J gave up 1 base, with 12 bases separating them. The CDR3: CASGGGASNQPQHF. The CDR3, as DNA: TGTGCCAGCGGAGGGGGGGCAAGCAATCAGCCCCAGCATTTT.

J is TRBJ1-5 and V is TRBV11-2; D uncertain. This CDR3 is 15 amino acids long. CDR1 is SGHAT and CDR2 is FQNNGV in the germline V gene. Trimming cost V 5 bases and J 5 bases, with 16 bases left between them. The CDR3 DNA is TGTGCCAGCAGCCCCTCCGCAGGCTGGTATCAGCCCCAGCATTTT. Its translation is CASSPSAGWYQPQHF.

The chain has TRBV7-9 and TRBJ2-5; D is possibly TRBD2 (5 bases). Germline V gives CDR1 SEHNR, CDR2 FQNEAQ (reference sequence). Deletions cut 5 bases from V and 5 bases from J, with 21 bases between. CDR3 length: 16 residues. The CDR3 here is CASSAISGSRTETQYF. The CDR3, as DNA: TGTGCCAGCAGCGCTATAAGCGGTAGCCGGACGGAGACCCAGTACTTC. Full variable domain (outside the CDR3, taken from reference TRBV7-9 and TRBJ2-5): DTGVSQNPRHKITKRGQNVTFRCDPISEHNRLYWYRQTLGQGPEFLTYFQNEAQLEKSRLLSDRFSAERPKGSFSTLEIQRTEQGDSAMYLCASSAISGSRTETQYFGPGTRLLVL.

The rearrangement joins TRBV6-8 to TRBJ2-7, with 7 bases identical to TRBD1. V shed 4 bases and J 2 bases; nucleotides not matched to a gene: 11. This CDR3 is 16 amino acids long. Germline CDR1 is MNHGY and CDR2 is SAAAGT. The CDR3 region is CASSLLTLTGAYEQYF. Here the CDR3 DNA reads TGTGCCAGCAGTTTGCTTACCTTAACAGGGGCCTACGAGCAGTACTTC.

The V gene is TRBV19, the J gene TRBJ2-1; 10 bases line up with TRBD2. J lost 3 bases, V lost 8 bases, and 7 bases had no gene match. Germline CDR1 reads LNHDA; CDR2 reads SQIVND (reference sequence). This CDR3 is 15 amino acids long. CDR3 region: CASGSSGSSYNEQFF. The DNA for the CDR3 is TGTGCCAGTGGATCTAGCGGGAGCAGCTACAATGAGCAGTTCTTC.

The V call is TRBV28, the J call TRBJ1-1; perhaps TRBD1 as D (5 bases). Germline loops: CDR1 MDHEN, CDR2 SYDVKM. V gave up 7 bases and J gave up 2 bases, with 14 bases separating them. The CDR3 loop spans 14 amino acids. In DNA form, the CDR3 reads TGTGCCAGCATCTCCCCCGGGGGTAACACTGAAGCTTTCTTT. Residues: CASISPGGNTEAFF.

The rearrangement joins TRBV27 to TRBJ2-7; D is ambiguous. Germline values: CDR1 MNHEY, CDR2 SMNVEV (reference sequence). V was clipped by 4 bases and J by 3 bases, with 22 bases between them. This CDR3 is 17 amino acids long. Here the CDR3 DNA reads TGTGCCAGCAGTTACCGCCCCTCGGGTCTCCCCCTCTACGAGCAGTACTTC. Protein sequence: CASSYRPSGLPLYEQYF.

Here the CDR3 reads CASSEAGLYYEQYF. In DNA form, the CDR3 reads TGTGCCAGCAGTGAAGCGGGGCTCTACTACGAGCAGTACTTC. V usage is TRBV6-1 and J usage is TRBJ2-7; D is perhaps TRBD1 (5 bases). The CDR3 runs 14 residues. Trimming cost V 0 bases and J 3 bases, with 9 bases left between them. Germline CDR1 MNHNS, CDR2 SASEGT.

This chain joins TRBV7-9 and TRBJ2-7, with a tentative D call TRBD2 (5 bases). CDR3 length: 14 residues. Germline V CDR1 and CDR2: SEHNR, FQNEAQ (reference sequence). V was pared by 7 bases and J by 6 bases, with 19 bases between. The CDR3 DNA is TGTGCCAGCACCATCACCATCCGGGGAACCGAGCAGTACTTC. This codes for CASTITIRGTEQYF.

The chain has TRBV19 and TRBJ2-1, with D possibly TRBD1 on 7 matching bases. The V end was cut by 7 bases, the J end by 7 bases, with 29 bases between. Germline assignment: CDR1 LNHDA and CDR2 SQIVND (reference sequence). The CDR3 contains 18 residues. The CDR3 bases are TGTGCCAGTACGAAACGCCCCAGGGGGGCGCTTAAGGGTAATGAGCAGTTCTTC. This gives the protein CASTKRPRGALKGNEQFF.

The CDR3 loop is CASSFGGLAGSTDTQYF. CDR3 bases: TGCGCCAGCAGCTTTGGGGGACTAGCGGGAAGCACAGATACGCAGTATTTT. The genes are TRBV5-1 and TRBJ2-3; TRBD2 matches at 13 bases. The germline gives CDR1 SGHRS, CDR2 YFSETQ. This CDR3 contains 17 residues. Trimming cost V 2 bases and J 0 bases; bases outside gene matches: 3.

The J gene is TRBJ2-2, the V gene TRBV7-3; no definite D call. Germline V gives CDR1 SGHTA, CDR2 FQGTGA. The CDR3 has 13 residues. The germline V and J ends were trimmed by 1 base and 6 bases, with 6 bases remaining between them. The CDR3 spells CASSLMESGELFF. CDR3 in DNA: TGTGCCAGCAGCTTAATGGAGTCCGGGGAGCTGTTTTTT.

The count of this clone is one. The rearrangement uses TRBV21-1 and TRBJ1-1. TRBV21-1 has pseudogene status. CDR3 length: 13 residues. CDR3 loop: CASSGRGRSPAFF. DNA of the CDR3: TGTGCCAGCAGCGGGCGGGGGCGAAGTCCAGCTTTCTTT.

The chain combines TRBV7-9 with TRBJ2-7, with TRBD2 matching 8 bases. In germline, CDR1 is SEHNR, CDR2 FQNEAQ (reference sequence). The CDR3 runs 16 residues. V was pared by 3 bases and J by 0 bases, with 7 bases of the junction left unmatched. The CDR3 is CASSFGAGTSSYEQYF. In nucleotides, the CDR3 is TGTGCCAGCAGCTTTGGGGCCGGGACTAGCTCCTACGAGCAGTACTTC.

This chain uses TRBV7-6 with TRBJ2-7; no reliable D call. The CDR3 extends over 15 amino acids. The V gene lost 1 base and the J gene lost 0 bases, with 10 bases spanning the gap. Germline V gives CDR1 SGHVS, CDR2 FNYEAQ. CDR3 region: CASSLDVKSSYEQYF. The CDR3 nucleotides are TGTGCCAGCAGCTTAGACGTGAAGAGCTCCTACGAGCAGTACTTC. Using reference TRBV7-6 and TRBJ2-7 for the parts outside the CDR3, the full variable domain is GAGVSQSPRYKVTKRGQDVALRCDPISGHVSLYWYRQALGQGPEFLTYFNYEAQQDKSGLPNDRFSAERPEGSISTLTIQRTEQRDSAMYRCASSLDVKSSYEQYFGPGTRLTVT.

This rearrangement joins TRBV7-2 to TRBJ2-7; TRBD2 matches 9 bases. Trimming removed 5 bases from V and 0 bases from J; junction bases left unmatched: 17. Germline V gene data show CDR1 as SGHTA and CDR2 as FQGNSA. The CDR3 has 19 amino acids. The CDR3 spells CASSPRGSGRRRLSYEQYF. CDR3 nucleotides: TGTGCCAGCAGCCCCCGGGGTAGCGGGAGAAGGCGCCTCTCCTACGAGCAGTACTTC.

V and J are TRBV10-3 and TRBJ1-5, with a weak D call TRBD1 (6 bases). There are 13 residues in the CDR3. From germline, CDR1 is ENHRY and CDR2 SYGVKD. Deletions cut 6 bases from V and 4 bases from J, with 10 bases between. The CDR3 DNA is TGTGCCATCAGCGAACAGGGTAATCAGCCCCAGCATTTT. Translation: CAISEQGNQPQHF.